What follows is one TCR beta chain and its context. Its antigen is not identified. This sample stems from a study of STAT3 mutations in large granular lymphocyte leukemia. Whole-study results and caveats: All newly emerging clones after therapy were STAT3 wild type. Every T-LGLL patient had at least one immunodominant TCRbeta clonotype.

CDR1 SGHRS and CDR2 YFSETQ come from the germline V gene. The V and J ends lost 2 bases and 2 bases respectively, with 7 bases between them. The CDR3 contains 14 residues. Generated by immunoSEQ multiplex PCR, the TCRdb table keeps only in-frame clones and is missing some. The sample contains over 10,000 clones, 65% to 85% of which appear only once. V and J are TRBV5-1 and TRBJ2-2; D unresolved. Sequenced input: peripheral blood mononuclear cells. The sequence came from a man aged 55-75 years with T-cell large granular lymphocyte leukemia. Some clones in this sample may be carry-over from other donors' samples. The CDR3 coding sequence is TGCGCCAGCAGCTTTGCGAAAAACACCGGGGAGCTGTTTTTT. Protein sequence: CASSFAKNTGELFF.